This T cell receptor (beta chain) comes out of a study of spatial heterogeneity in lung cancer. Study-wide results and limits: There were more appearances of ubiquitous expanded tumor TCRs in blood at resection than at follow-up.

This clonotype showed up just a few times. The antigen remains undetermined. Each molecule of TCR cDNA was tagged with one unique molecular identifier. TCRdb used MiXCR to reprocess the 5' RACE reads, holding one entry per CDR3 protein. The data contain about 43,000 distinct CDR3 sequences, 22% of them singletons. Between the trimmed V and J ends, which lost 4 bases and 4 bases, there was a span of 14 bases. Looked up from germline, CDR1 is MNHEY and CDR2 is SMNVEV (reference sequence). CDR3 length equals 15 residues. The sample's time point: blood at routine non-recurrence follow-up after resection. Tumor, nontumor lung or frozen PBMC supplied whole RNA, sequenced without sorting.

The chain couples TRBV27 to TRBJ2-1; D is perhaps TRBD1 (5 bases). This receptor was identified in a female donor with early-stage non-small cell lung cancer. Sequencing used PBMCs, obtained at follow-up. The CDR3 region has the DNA TGTGCCAGCAGTTCAAGACAGCTTCAATACAATGAGCAGTTCTTC. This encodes CASSSRQLQYNEQFF.